The clone carrying this T cell receptor (beta chain) is a singleton in its sample. Profiling relied on immunoSEQ multiplex PCR, and the TCRdb table lists in-frame clones only, not all of them. This sample yields approximately 240,000 clones, of which approximately 82% are seen a single time; approximately 4.9% belongs to the top ten. The data are from a study of blood T cell repertoires in COVID-19. Across the study: T cells, B-cell-depleted T cells, or PBMCs supplied cDNA or gDNA.

This receptor was obtained from a woman of 80 years or more with active or convalescent COVID-19. Sequencing was performed on peripheral blood.

The CDR3 nucleotides read TGCGCCAGCAGCTTAGGTCCGACGGGAATTCAGCCCCAGCATTTT. Encoded protein: CASSLGPTGIQPQHF. The chain couples TRBV5-1 to TRBJ1-5; D not resolved. The CDR3 has 15 amino acids. V lost 2 bases and J lost 6, with 15 bases in between. CDR1 and CDR2 (germline): SGHRS, YFSETQ.